Included here is one T cell receptor beta chain sequence, with context. Its specificity is unknown. The sample comes from a study of T-cell memory formation after mild COVID-19. Study background: TCR clusters largely stayed donor specific. Broader study findings: CD4/CD8 balance characterized clones contracting day 15 to 85, and CD4+ skew characterized later expanders.

The J segment lost 2 bases and the V segment lost 3 bases, leaving 1 base of the junction unmatched. The CDR3 has 15 amino acids. Germline-derived CDR1 and CDR2 are LGHNA and YNFKEQ. TCR alpha and TCR beta cDNA libraries carrying sample barcodes and UMIs were produced by 5'RACE using constant-segment primers. TCRdb reprocessed the 5' RACE reads via MiXCR and lists one record per CDR3 protein. The data contain roughly 200,000 distinct CDR3 sequences, around 9.5% of them singletons. This chain joins TRBV4-2 and TRBJ2-5; 12 nucleotides agree with TRBD2. Input material: PBMCs or a T cell subset sorted from them (not recorded which). The sequence derives from a man aged 18 to 30 who had mild COVID-19 (a few samples of this study predate the infection). Cell type and time point are not known. The CDR3 DNA reads as TGTGCCAGCAGCCAGGGGACTAGCGGGCAAGAGACCCAGTACTTC. Protein: CASSQGTSGQETQYF.